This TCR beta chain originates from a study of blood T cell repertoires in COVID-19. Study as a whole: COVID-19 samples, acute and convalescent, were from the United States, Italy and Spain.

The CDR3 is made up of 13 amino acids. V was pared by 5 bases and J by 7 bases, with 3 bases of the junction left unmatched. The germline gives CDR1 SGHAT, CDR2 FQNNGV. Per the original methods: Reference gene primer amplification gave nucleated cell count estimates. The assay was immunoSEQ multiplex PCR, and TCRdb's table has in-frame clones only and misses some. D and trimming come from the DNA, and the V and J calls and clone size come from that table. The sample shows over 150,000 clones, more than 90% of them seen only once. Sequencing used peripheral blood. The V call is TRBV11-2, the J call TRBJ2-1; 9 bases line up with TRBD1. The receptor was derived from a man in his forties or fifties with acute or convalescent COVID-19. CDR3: CASSMTGGNEQFF. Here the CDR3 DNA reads TGTGCCAGCAGCATGACAGGGGGGAATGAGCAGTTCTTC. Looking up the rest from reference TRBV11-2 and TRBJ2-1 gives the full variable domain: EAGVAQSPRYKIIEKRQSVAFWCNPISGHATLYWYQQILGQGPKLLIQFQNNGVVDDSQLPKDRFSAERLKGVDSTLKIQPAKLEDSAVYLCASSMTGGNEQFFGPGTRLTVL.